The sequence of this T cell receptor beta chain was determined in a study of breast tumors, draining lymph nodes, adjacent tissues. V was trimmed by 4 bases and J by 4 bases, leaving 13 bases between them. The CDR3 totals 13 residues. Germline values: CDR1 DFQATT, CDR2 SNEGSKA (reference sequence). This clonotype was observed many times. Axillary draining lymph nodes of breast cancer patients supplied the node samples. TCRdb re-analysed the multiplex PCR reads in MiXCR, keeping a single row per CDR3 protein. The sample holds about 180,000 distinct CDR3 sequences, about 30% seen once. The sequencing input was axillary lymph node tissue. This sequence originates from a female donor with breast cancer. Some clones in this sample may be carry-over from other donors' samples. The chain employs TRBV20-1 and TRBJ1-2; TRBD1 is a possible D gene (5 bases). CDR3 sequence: CSAKRGESYGYTF. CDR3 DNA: TGCAGTGCTAAAAGGGGCGAATCCTATGGCTACACCTTC.